These 17 T cell receptor beta chains came from one sample sequenced in a study of CD8 T cells in Susac syndrome. An input of about 0.5 to 1 ug of RNA was subjected to reverse transcription using random hexamers. In TCRdb, the immunoSEQ multiplex PCR reads were re-called with MiXCR into one record per CDR3 protein. The table has around 200,000 distinct CDR3 sequences, roughly 94% seen once; the top ten hold about 0.08%. Material for sequencing was CD4+ T cells from PBMCs. These receptor sequences come from a human donor with multiple sclerosis.

This chain uses TRBV3-1 with TRBJ1-2; TRBD1 might be the D (6 bases). Germline V gene lookup returns CDR1 LGHDT and CDR2 YNNKEL (reference sequence). The CDR3 extends over 15 amino acids. With 2 bases removed from V and 8 bases from J, the gap between germline ends came to 18 bases. The CDR3 DNA reads as TGTGCCAGCAGCCAAACGACAGGTCCAGTGGGCGGCTACACCTTC. Translated: CASSQTTGPVGGYTF.

The gene calls are TRBV2 and TRBJ1-5, with D perhaps matching TRBD1 (6 bases). V dropped 5 bases and J dropped 5 bases, with 13 bases sitting between them. The germline gives CDR1 SNHLY, CDR2 FYNNEI. This CDR3 is 14 amino acids long. The CDR3 sequence is CASSRGAGHQPQHF. CDR3 nucleotide sequence: TGTGCCAGCAGTCGGGGGGCAGGGCATCAGCCCCAGCATTTT.

The chain carries TRBV5-1 and TRBJ1-1; 7 bases line up with TRBD1. CDR1 is SGHRS and CDR2 is YFSETQ in the germline V gene. J was trimmed by 0 bases and V by 3 bases; bases with no gene match: 11. CDR3 length equals 17 residues. The DNA for the CDR3 is TGCGCCAGCAGCTCCCGGACAGGAAGGATCTTGAACACTGAAGCTTTCTTT. This translates into CASSSRTGRILNTEAFF.

The chain recombines TRBV29-1 with TRBJ1-5, with TRBD1 as a possible D gene (5 bases). CDR3 size: 15 residues. Per the germline V gene, CDR1 is SQVTM and CDR2 is ANQGSEA. Between the trimmed V and J ends, which lost 4 bases and 0 bases, there was a span of 13 bases. The CDR3 region is CSVAGESASNQPQHF. The CDR3 DNA sequence: TGCAGCGTTGCGGGGGAAAGTGCTAGCAATCAGCCCCAGCATTTT.

V gene TRBV6-1 combines with J gene TRBJ2-7; 9 positions agree with TRBD2. Germline loops: CDR1 MNHNS, CDR2 SASEGT. The CDR3 has 17 amino acids. The V gene end was trimmed by 7 bases and the J gene end by 2 bases; junction bases not matched to a gene: 15. CDR3 residues: CASTYSAGAGGPYEQYF. The CDR3 DNA follows: TGTGCCAGCACCTATTCAGCCGGAGCGGGGGGCCCCTACGAGCAGTACTTC.

The chain carries TRBV3-1 and TRBJ1-6; no reliable D call. Germline CDR1 is LGHDT and CDR2 is YNNKEL (reference sequence). The CDR3 is made up of 13 amino acids. The V end lost 1 base, the J end lost 11 bases, and 9 bases lay between the germline ends. Here the CDR3 DNA reads TGTGCCAGCAGCCAAGTTCCTTTAGCACCCCTCCACTTT. Protein: CASSQVPLAPLHF.

The chain carries TRBV30 and TRBJ1-1; TRBD1 agrees at 7 bases. Trimming removed 5 bases from V and 11 bases from J; junction bases left unmatched: 11. Per germline, CDR1 GTSNPN and CDR2 SVGIG (reference sequence). CDR3 length: 12 residues. CDR3 sequence: CAWDRAFKWAFF. DNA of the CDR3: TGTGCCTGGGACAGGGCATTCAAGTGGGCTTTCTTT.

V usage is TRBV18 and J usage is TRBJ2-3; D possibly corresponds to TRBD2 (6 bases). The CDR3 contains 14 residues. Trimming shortened V by 4 bases and J by 5 bases, and 13 bases separated the two germline ends. CDR1 and CDR2 from the germline V gene are KGHSH and LQKENI. The CDR3 region is CASSLAVLRDTQYF. CDR3 DNA: TGTGCCAGCTCACTAGCGGTGCTACGAGATACGCAGTATTTT.

This chain joins TRBV7-2 and TRBJ2-1; TRBD2 might be the D (6 bases). Germline CDR1 SGHTA, CDR2 FQGNSA. Trimming removed 6 bases at V and 4 bases at J, with 19 bases between. This CDR3 spans 16 amino acids. CDR3 loop: CASRSQLGGPYNEQFF. The DNA for the CDR3 is TGTGCCAGCAGGAGCCAATTGGGGGGACCGTACAATGAGCAGTTCTTC.

This rearrangement joins TRBV7-6 to TRBJ2-2; 10 nucleotides agree with TRBD2. The CDR3 runs to 17 residues. Germline CDR1 reads SGHVS; CDR2 reads FNYEAQ. With 4 bases clipped from V and 4 bases from J, the junction kept 9 bases outside the gene matches. CDR3 residues: CASSSQAGGLVTGELFF. For the CDR3, the DNA is TGTGCCAGCAGCTCACAAGCGGGGGGGCTCGTCACCGGGGAGCTGTTTTTT.

The rearrangement uses TRBV7-9 and TRBJ1-5, with no clear D. V shed 5 bases and J shed 7 bases, with 9 bases lying between them. The CDR3 runs 12 residues. The germline CDR1 and CDR2 sequences are SEHNR and FQNEAQ (reference sequence). The CDR3 reads CASSPSDQPQHF. As DNA, the CDR3 is TGTGCCAGCAGCCCTTCGGACCAGCCCCAGCATTTT. Using reference TRBV7-9 and TRBJ1-5 for the parts outside the CDR3, the full variable domain is DTGVSQNPRHKITKRGQNVTFRCDPISEHNRLYWYRQTLGQGPEFLTYFQNEAQLEKSRLLSDRFSAERPKGSFSTLEIQRTEQGDSAMYLCASSPSDQPQHFGDGTRLSIL.

The V gene is TRBV2, the J gene TRBJ1-2; 9 nucleotides align to TRBD1. The germline V gene encodes CDR1 SNHLY and CDR2 FYNNEI. V was clipped by 6 bases and J by 8 bases; unmatched bases: 4. CDR3 length: 12 residues. CDR3 in amino acids: CASSRTGEGYTF. CDR3 nucleotide sequence: TGTGCCAGCAGCCGGACAGGGGAAGGCTACACCTTC.

The chain carries TRBV14 and TRBJ2-7; D ambiguous. Germline V gene sequence: CDR1 SGHDN, CDR2 FVKESK. V lost 2 bases, J lost 1 base, and 3 bases lay in between. This CDR3 has 12 amino acids. As DNA, the CDR3 is TGTGCCAGCAGCCAAAGTTCCTACGAGCAGTACTTC. It translates to CASSQSSYEQYF.

This chain links TRBV6-6 with TRBJ2-1; D is ambiguous. Trimming took 4 bases from V and 6 from J, leaving 10 bases between them. The CDR3 length is 13 residues. Germline-derived CDR1 and CDR2 are MNHNY and SVGAGI (reference sequence). The CDR3 coding sequence is TGTGCCAGCAGTTTAATTGGGGTCAATGAGCAGTTCTTC. Protein: CASSLIGVNEQFF.

The chain joins TRBV20-1 to TRBJ2-1, with 13 bases aligning to TRBD2. The V segment lost 3 bases and the J segment 8 bases; nucleotides outside the gene matches: 7. The germline V gene encodes CDR1 DFQATT and CDR2 SNEGSKA (reference sequence). The CDR3 runs to 15 residues. The CDR3 spells CSASPGLAGADEQFF. The CDR3 DNA follows: TGCAGTGCTAGCCCCGGACTAGCGGGGGCCGATGAGCAGTTCTTC.

This chain connects TRBV24-1 to TRBJ2-2, with D hard to call. Germline values: CDR1 KGHDR, CDR2 SFDVKD. Trimming took off 7 bases at V and 5 bases at J, with 16 bases between the two ends. CDR3 length equals 15 residues. The CDR3 is CATSPSAGLTGELFF. Here the CDR3 DNA reads TGTGCCACCAGCCCATCGGCCGGGTTGACCGGGGAGCTGTTTTTT.

The chain is built from TRBV23-1 and TRBJ1-1; perhaps TRBD1 as D (5 bases). TRBV23-1 is filed as an ORF, its function uncertain. Trimming stripped 0 bases from V and 0 bases from J, with 11 bases between. This CDR3 is built from 16 residues. The CDR3 DNA reads TGCGCCAGCAGTCAATCGGGGGGATACATGAACACTGAAGCTTTCTTT. Encoded protein: CASSQSGGYMNTEAFF.